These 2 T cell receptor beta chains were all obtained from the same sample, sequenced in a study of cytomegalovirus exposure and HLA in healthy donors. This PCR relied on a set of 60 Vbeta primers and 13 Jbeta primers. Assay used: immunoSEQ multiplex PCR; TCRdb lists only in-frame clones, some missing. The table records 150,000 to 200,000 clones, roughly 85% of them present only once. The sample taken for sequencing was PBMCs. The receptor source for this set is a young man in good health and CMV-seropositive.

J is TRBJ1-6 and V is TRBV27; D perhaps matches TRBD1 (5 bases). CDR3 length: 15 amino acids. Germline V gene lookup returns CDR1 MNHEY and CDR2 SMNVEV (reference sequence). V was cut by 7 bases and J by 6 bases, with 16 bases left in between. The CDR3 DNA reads TGTGCCAGCACCGACCGAAAAGGGGCTAATTCACCCCTCCACTTT. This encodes CASTDRKGANSPLHF.

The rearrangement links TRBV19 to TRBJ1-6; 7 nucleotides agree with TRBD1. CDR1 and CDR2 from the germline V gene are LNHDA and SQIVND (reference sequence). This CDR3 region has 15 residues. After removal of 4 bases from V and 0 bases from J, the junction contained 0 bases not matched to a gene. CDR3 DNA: TGTGCCAGTAGTAGACAGGGCTCCTATAATTCACCCCTCCACTTT. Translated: CASSRQGSYNSPLHF.